A single count supports the clone carrying this T cell receptor (beta chain). From germline, CDR1 is SGHRS and CDR2 YFSETQ. The CDR3 extends over 15 amino acids. After removal of 0 bases from V and 1 base from J, the junction contained 3 bases not matched to a gene. This sample was taken from a study of blood T cell repertoires in COVID-19. Whole-study context: Researchers got acute and convalescent COVID-19 samples from the United States, Italy and Spain. The analysed material was cDNA or gDNA that came from T cells, B-cell-depleted T cells, or PBMCs.

Cohort 3 recovered donors had two negative PCRs, clearance, or symptom resolution. In the original analysis: Reference gene primer amplification yielded estimated nucleated cell counts. Repertoires were generated with immunoSEQ multiplex PCR, while TCRdb's copy carries only in-frame clones and drops some. The V and J calls and clone size come from that table; D and trimming were worked out from the DNA. Among approximately 250,000 clones listed, 70% to 85% were seen once. The sample consisted of PBMCs or T cells enriched from blood (not recorded which). V and J are TRBV5-1 and TRBJ2-5; 7 nucleotides match TRBD2. The TCR comes from a man aged 40-50 years who had recovered from COVID-19. The CDR3 region is CASSLVGGPQETQYF. CDR3 in DNA: TGCGCCAGCAGCTTGGTGGGAGGGCCCCAAGAGACCCAGTACTTC.